This paragraph reports one T cell receptor (beta chain). What it binds is not known. The source of the sample is a study of cytomegalovirus exposure and HLA in healthy donors. The CDR3 loop spans 16 amino acids. Germline CDR1 and CDR2: MNHNS and SASEGT. V lost 3 bases and J lost 5, with 17 bases in between. General study points: Several of the most significant clusters appeared, in a later analysis, to be linked to common viral pathogens.

PCR employed 60 Vbeta and 13 Jbeta primers. The protocol was immunoSEQ multiplex PCR, while the TCRdb copy is restricted to in-frame clones and leaves out a portion. The repertoire holds approximately 130,000 clones, with 70% to 85% as singletons. Source material: PBMCs. The receptor was derived from a man aged 18 to 35 in good health and CMV-seronegative. The V call is TRBV6-1, the J call TRBJ1-3; D perhaps matches TRBD1 (6 bases). The CDR3 is CASSDPEPGQRNTIYF. In DNA, the CDR3 is TGTGCCAGCAGTGATCCGGAACCGGGACAAAGAAACACCATATATTTT.